One T cell receptor beta chain is described in this entry. This entry comes from a study of blood T cells in healthy people across ages. The CDR3 is 15 residues long. The V gene end was trimmed by 2 bases and the J gene end by 1 base; junction bases not matched to a gene: 1. Germline assignment: CDR1 DFQATT and CDR2 SNEGSKA (reference sequence). Then a second PCR, running about 6 to 11 cycles, was carried out with a sample-barcoded 5' primer and a J-beta primer mix. Using its own MiXCR run on the 5' RACE reads, TCRdb lists one record per CDR3 protein. The table shows approximately 1.5 million distinct CDR3 sequences, with approximately 43% occurring only once.

This clonotype was sampled from a woman between 18 and 29 years old in good health. The sample taken for sequencing was blood. The rearrangement joins TRBV20-1 to TRBJ2-2; TRBD2 matches 10 bases. The CDR3 region has the DNA TGCAGTGCTAGAACTAGCGGGAAGAACACCGGGGAGCTGTTTTTT. Its translation: CSARTSGKNTGELFF.